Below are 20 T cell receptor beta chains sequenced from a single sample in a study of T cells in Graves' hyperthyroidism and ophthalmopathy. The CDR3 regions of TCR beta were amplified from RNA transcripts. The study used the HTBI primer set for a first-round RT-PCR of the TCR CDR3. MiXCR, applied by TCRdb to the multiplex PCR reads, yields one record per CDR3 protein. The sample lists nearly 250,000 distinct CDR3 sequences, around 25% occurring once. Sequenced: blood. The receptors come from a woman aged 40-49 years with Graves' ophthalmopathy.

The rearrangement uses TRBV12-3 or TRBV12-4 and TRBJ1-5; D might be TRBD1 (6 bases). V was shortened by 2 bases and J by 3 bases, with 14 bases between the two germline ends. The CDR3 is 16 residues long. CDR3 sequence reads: CASSLTGLGNNQPQHF. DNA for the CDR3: TGTGCCAGCAGTTTAACAGGGCTGGGGAACAATCAGCCCCAGCATTTT.

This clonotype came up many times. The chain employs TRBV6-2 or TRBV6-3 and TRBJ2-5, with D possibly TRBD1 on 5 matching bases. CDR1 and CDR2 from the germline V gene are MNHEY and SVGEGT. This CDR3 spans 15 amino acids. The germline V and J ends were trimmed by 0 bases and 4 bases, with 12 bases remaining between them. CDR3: CASSYSGRAPETQYF. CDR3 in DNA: TGTGCCAGCAGTTACTCGGGCAGGGCCCCAGAGACCCAGTACTTC.

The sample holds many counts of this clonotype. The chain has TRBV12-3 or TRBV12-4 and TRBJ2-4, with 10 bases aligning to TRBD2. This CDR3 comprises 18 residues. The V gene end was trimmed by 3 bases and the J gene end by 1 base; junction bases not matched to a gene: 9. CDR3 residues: CASSLRSGRALAKNIQYF. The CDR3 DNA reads TGTGCCAGCAGTTTGCGAAGCGGGAGGGCCTTGGCCAAAAACATTCAGTACTTC.

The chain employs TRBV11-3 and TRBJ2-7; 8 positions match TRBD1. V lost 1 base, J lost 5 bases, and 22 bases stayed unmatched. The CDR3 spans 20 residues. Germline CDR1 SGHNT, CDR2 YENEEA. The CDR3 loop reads CASSLGTGIGRVPIHDEQYF. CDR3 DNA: TGTGCCAGCAGCTTAGGGACAGGGATAGGAAGAGTTCCCATACATGACGAGCAGTACTTC. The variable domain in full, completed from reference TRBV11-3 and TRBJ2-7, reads EAGVVQSPRYKIIEKKQPVAFWCNPISGHNTLYWYLQNLGQGPELLIRYENEEAVDDSQLPKDRFSAERLKGVDSTLKIQPAELGDSAVYLCASSLGTGIGRVPIHDEQYFGPGTRLTVT.

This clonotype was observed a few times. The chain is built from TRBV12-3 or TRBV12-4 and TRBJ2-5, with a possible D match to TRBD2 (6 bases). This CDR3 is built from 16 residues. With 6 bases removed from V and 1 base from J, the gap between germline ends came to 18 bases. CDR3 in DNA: TGTGCCAGCAGCCCTTCGATAGCGGCCTTCCAAGAGACCCAGTACTTC. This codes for CASSPSIAAFQETQYF.

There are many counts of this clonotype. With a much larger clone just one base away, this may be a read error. DNA for the CDR3: TGTGCCAGCAGCCGCGGACCCAATCAGCCCCAGCATTTT. It specifies CASSRGPNQPQHF. The gene calls are TRBV7-2 and TRBJ1-5; D call uncertain. The ends were cut back, 5 bases at V and 3 bases at J, with 8 bases in the middle. The CDR3 runs 13 residues. The germline V gene has CDR1 SGHTA and CDR2 FQGNSA.

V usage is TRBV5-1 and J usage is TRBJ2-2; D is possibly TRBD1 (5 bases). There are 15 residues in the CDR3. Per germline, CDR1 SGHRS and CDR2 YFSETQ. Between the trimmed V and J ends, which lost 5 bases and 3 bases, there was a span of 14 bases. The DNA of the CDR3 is TGCGCCAGCAGGCCCCAGGGTACGGACACCGGGGAGCTGTTTTTT. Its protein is CASRPQGTDTGELFF.

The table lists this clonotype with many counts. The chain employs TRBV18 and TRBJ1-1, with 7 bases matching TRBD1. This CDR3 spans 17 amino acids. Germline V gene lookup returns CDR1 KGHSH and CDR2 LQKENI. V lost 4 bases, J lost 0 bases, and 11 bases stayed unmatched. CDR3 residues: CASSRPGQTVMNTEAFF. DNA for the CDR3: TGTGCCAGCTCACGGCCGGGACAGACCGTAATGAACACTGAAGCTTTCTTT.

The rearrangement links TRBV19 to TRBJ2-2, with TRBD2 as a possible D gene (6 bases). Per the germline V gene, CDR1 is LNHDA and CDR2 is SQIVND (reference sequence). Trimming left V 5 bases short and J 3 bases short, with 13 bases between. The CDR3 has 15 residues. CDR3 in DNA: TGTGCCAGTAGTCCCGGGGGTTGGGACACCGGGGAGCTGTTTTTT. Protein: CASSPGGWDTGELFF.

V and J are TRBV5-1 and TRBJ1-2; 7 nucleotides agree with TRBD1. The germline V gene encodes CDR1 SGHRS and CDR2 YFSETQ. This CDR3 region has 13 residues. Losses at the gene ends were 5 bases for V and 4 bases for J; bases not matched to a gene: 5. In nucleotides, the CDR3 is TGCGCCAGCAGTCGGGACAGTTCCTATGGCTACACCTTC. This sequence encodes CASSRDSSYGYTF.

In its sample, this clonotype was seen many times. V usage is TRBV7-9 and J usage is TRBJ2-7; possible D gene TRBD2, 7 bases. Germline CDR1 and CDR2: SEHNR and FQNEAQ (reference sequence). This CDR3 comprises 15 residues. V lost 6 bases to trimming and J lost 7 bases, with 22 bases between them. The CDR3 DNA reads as TGTGCCAGCAGTCAGGGTGGGGGGGCGTCTGAAGAGCAGTACTTC. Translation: CASSQGGGASEEQYF.

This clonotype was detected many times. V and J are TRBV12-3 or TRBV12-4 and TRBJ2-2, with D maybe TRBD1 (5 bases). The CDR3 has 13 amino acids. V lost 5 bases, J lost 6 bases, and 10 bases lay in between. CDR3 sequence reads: CASSQGSAGELFF. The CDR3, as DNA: TGTGCCAGCAGTCAGGGATCGGCCGGGGAGCTGTTTTTT.

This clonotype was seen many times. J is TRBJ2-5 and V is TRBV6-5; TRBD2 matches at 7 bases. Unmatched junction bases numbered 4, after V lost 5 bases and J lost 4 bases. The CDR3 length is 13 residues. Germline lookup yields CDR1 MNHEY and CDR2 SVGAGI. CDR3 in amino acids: CASSSGIPETQYF. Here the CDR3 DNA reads TGTGCCAGCAGTAGCGGGATTCCAGAGACCCAGTACTTC.

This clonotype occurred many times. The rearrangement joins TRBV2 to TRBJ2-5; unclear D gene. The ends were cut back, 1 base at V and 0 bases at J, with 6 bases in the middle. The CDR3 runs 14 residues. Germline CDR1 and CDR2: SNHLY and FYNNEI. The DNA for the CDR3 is TGTGCCAGCAGTGAAGGCTGGTACCAAGAGACCCAGTACTTC. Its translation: CASSEGWYQETQYF.

CDR3 sequence (DNA): TGTGCCAGCAGCTTAGGGGGTGGGGGCGCGGAGACCCAGTACTTC. Amino acid sequence: CASSLGGGGAETQYF. The V gene is TRBV7-6, the J gene TRBJ2-5, with a possible D match to TRBD1 (6 bases). The length of the CDR3 is 15 residues. In germline, CDR1 is SGHVS, CDR2 FNYEAQ. The germline V and J ends were trimmed by 1 base and 5 bases, with 14 bases remaining between them.

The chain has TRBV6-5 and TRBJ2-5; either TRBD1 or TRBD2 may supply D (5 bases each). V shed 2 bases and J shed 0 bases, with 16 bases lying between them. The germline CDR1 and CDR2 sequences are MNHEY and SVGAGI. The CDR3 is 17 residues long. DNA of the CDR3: TGTGCCAGCAGTTACGAATCCGGGACGGTGTACCAAGAGACCCAGTACTTC. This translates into CASSYESGTVYQETQYF.

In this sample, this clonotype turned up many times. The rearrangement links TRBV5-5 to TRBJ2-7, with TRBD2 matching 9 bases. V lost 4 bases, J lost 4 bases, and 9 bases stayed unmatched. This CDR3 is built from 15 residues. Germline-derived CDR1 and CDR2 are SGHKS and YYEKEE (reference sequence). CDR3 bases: TGTGCCAGCAGCCTGGGACTAGCCGTGAAATACGAGCAGTACTTC. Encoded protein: CASSLGLAVKYEQYF. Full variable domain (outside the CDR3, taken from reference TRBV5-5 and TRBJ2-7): DAGVTQSPTHLIKTRGQQVTLRCSPISGHKSVSWYQQVLGQGPQFIFQYYEKEERGRGNFPDRFSARQFPNYSSELNVNALLLGDSALYLCASSLGLAVKYEQYFGPGTRLTVT.

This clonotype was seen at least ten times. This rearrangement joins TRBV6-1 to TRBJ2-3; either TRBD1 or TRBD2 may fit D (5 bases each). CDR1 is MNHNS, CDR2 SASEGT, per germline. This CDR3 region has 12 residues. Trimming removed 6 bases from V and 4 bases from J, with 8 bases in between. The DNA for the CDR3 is TGTGCCAGCAGGGGGACGGCAGATACGCAGTATTTT. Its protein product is CASRGTADTQYF.

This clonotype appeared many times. CDR3 coding DNA: TGCAGCGCCAACAGGGGGACAGGTGGCTCCTACGAGCAGTACTTC. This codes for CSANRGTGGSYEQYF. V is TRBV29-1 and J is TRBJ2-7; 8 nucleotides match TRBD1. This CDR3 has 15 amino acids. V was pared by 7 bases and J by 0 bases, with 11 bases of the junction left unmatched. Per the germline V gene, CDR1 is SQVTM and CDR2 is ANQGSEA.

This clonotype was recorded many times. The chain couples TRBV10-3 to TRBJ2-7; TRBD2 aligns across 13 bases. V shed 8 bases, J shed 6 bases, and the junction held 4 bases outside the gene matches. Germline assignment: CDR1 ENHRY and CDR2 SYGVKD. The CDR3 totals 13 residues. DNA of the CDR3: TGTGCCATCCGGGGACTAGCGGGATCCGAGCAGTACTTC. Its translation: CAIRGLAGSEQYF.